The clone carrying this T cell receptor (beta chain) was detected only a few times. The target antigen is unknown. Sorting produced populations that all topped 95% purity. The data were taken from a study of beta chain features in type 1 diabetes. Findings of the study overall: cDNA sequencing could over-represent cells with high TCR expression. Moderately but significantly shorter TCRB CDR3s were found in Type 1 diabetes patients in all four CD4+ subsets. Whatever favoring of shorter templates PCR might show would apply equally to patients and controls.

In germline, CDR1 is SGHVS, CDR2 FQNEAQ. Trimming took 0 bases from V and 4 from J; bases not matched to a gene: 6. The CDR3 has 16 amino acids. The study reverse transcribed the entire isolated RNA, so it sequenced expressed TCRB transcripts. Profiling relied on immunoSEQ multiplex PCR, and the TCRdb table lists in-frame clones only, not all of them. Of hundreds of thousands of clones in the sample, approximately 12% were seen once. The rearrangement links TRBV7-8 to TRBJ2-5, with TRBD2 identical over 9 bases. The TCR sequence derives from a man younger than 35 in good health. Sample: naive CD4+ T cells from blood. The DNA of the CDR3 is TGTGCCAGCAGCTTAGCGAGACTAGCGGCGCGAGAGACCCAGTACTTC. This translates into CASSLARLAARETQYF.